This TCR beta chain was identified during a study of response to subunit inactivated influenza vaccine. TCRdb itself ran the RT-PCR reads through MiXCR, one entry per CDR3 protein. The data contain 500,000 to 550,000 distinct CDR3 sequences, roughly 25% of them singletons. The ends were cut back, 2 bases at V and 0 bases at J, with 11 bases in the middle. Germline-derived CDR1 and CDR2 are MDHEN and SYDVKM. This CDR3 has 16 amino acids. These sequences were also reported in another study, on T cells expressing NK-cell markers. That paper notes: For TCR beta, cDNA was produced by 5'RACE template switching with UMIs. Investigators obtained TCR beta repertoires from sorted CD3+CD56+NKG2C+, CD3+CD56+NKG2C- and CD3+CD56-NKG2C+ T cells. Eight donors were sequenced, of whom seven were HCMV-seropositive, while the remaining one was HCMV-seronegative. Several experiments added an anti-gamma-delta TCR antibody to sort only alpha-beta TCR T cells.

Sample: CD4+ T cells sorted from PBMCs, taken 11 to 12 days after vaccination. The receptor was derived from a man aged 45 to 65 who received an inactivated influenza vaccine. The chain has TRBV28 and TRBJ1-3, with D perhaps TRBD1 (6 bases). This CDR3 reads CASSLVGTHSGNTIYF. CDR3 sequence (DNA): TGTGCCAGCAGTTTAGTCGGGACACACTCTGGAAACACCATATATTTT.